These T cell receptor beta chains were read from a single sample in a study of T cell repertoires in cytomegalovirus infection. Using its own MiXCR run on the reads, TCRdb lists one record per CDR3 protein. The sample holds under 200,000 distinct CDR3 sequences, roughly 27% seen once. Sequencing was performed on PBMCs. Receptors originate from a human donor in good health (CMV status not recorded). Some clones in this sample may be carry-over from other donors' samples. Each CDR3 is given without its conserved first and last residue.

TRBJ1-4	TRBV5-5	ASTPYTGVRNEKLF
TRBJ2-5	TRBV7-9	ASKAGVYQETQY
TRBJ2-3	TRBV19	ASSIGQGNTDTQY
TRBJ2-3	TRBV29-1	SVEGWTRDTDTQY
TRBJ1-2	TRBV6-2/TRBV6-3	ASSLHPGRYGYT
TRBJ2-3	TRBV18	ASSPDRGGTQY
TRBJ2-1	TRBV5-1	ASSLVLREQF
TRBJ2-7	TRBV12-3/TRBV12-4	ASSFSGGAYEQY
TRBJ1-5	TRBV12-3/TRBV12-4	ASSPAGARQPQH
TRBJ2-5	TRBV11-2	ASSFSSGGQETQY
TRBJ1-5	TRBV4-3	ASSQDLRWSQPQH
TRBJ1-5	TRBV15	ATSRPGTGNHQPQH
TRBJ1-4	TRBV19	ATAGGGSEKLF
TRBJ2-3	TRBV11-2	ASSLNSLSTDTQY